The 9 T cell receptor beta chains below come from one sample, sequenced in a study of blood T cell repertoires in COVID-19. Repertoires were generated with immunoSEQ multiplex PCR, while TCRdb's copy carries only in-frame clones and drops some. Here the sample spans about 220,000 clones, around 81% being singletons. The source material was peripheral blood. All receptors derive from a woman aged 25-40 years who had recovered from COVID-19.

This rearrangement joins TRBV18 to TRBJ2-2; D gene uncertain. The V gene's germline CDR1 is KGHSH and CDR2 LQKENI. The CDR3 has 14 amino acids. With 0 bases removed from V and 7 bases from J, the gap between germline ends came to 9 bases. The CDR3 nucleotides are TGTGCCAGCTCACCACCAAATGAGCACGGGGAGCTGTTTTTT. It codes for CASSPPNEHGELFF.

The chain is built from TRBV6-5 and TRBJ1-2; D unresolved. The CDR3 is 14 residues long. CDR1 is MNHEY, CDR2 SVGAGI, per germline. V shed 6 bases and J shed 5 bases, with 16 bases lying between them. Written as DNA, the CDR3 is TGTGCCAGCAGACCCCCCGGGGATTATTATGGCTACACCTTC. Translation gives CASRPPGDYYGYTF.

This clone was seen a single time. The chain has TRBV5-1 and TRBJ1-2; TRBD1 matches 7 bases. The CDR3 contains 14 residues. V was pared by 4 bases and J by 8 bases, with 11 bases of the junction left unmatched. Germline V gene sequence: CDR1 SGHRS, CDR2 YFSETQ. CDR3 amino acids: CASSIYTGEEGYTF. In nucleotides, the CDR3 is TGCGCCAGCAGCATTTATACAGGGGAGGAGGGCTACACCTTC.

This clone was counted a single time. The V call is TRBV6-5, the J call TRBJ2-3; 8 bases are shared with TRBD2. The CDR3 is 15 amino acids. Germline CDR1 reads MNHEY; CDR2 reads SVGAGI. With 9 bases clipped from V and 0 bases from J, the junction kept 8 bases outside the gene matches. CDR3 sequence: CASEGVAGSTDTQYF. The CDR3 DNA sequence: TGTGCCAGTGAGGGAGTAGCGGGGAGCACAGATACGCAGTATTTT.

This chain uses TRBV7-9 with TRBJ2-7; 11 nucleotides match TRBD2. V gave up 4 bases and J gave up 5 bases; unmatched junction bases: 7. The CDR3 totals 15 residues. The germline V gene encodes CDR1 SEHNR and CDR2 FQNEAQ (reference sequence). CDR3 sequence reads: CASSSLAGVSHEQYF. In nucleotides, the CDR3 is TGTGCCAGCAGCTCACTAGCGGGGGTGAGTCACGAGCAGTACTTC.

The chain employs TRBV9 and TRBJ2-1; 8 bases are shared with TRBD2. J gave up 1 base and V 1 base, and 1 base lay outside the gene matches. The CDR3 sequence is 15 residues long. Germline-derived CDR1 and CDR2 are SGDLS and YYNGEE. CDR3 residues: CASSVTGGSYNEQFF. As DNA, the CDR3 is TGTGCCAGCAGCGTAACGGGAGGGTCCTACAATGAGCAGTTCTTC. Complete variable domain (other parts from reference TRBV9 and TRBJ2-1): DSGVTQTPKHLITATGQRVTLRCSPRSGDLSVYWYQQSLDQGLQFLIQYYNGEERAKGNILERFSAQQFPDLHSELNLSSLELGDSALYFCASSVTGGSYNEQFFGPGTRLTVL.

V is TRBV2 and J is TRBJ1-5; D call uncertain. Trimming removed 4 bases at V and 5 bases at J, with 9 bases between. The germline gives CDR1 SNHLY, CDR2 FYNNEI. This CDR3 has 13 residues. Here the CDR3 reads CASSGHSDQPQHF. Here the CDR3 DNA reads TGTGCCAGCAGTGGACACTCAGATCAGCCCCAGCATTTT.

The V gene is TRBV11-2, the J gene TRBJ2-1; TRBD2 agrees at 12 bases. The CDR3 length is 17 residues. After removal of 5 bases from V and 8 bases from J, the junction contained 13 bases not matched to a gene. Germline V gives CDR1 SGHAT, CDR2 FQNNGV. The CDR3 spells CASSPFQTSGSRYEQFF. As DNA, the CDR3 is TGTGCCAGCAGCCCCTTTCAGACTAGCGGGAGTAGGTATGAGCAGTTCTTC.

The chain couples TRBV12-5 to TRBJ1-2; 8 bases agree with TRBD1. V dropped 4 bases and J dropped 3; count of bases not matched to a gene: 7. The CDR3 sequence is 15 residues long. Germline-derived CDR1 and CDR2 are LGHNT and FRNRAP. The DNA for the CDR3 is TGTGCTAGTGGTTCCGACAGGGGCCCTTACTATGGCTACACCTTC. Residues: CASGSDRGPYYGYTF.